This entry lists 14 T cell receptor beta chains sequenced from one sample in a study of cytomegalovirus exposure and HLA in healthy donors (dated by TCRdb to about 2017). Preparation of the library involved the immunoSEQ multiplex PCR assay. For the multiplex PCR, a mixture combining 60 forward primers for TCR Vbeta segments and 13 reverse primers for TCR Jbeta segments was used. The source is immuneACCESS, and TCRdb retained only in-frame sequences with V and J called. Part of the clones is not carried over; for the studies checked, unresolved V genes explain less than half of this, and the remainder is unexplained. This sample is represented by roughly 140,000 clones; 80% to 85% of them were singletons. 3.4% of the sample is in the top ten clones. Specimen: PBMCs. The receptors stem from a male donor in good health and CMV-seronegative.

This clone was observed a single time. The rearrangement links TRBV9 to TRBJ1-3, with D unresolved. Germline loops: CDR1 SGDLS, CDR2 YYNGEE. Trimming took 3 bases from V and 0 from J, leaving 10 bases between them. This CDR3 has 15 residues. The CDR3 DNA sequence: TGTGCCAGCAGCGACAGTGGCTTCTCTGGAAACACCATATATTTT. This translates into CASSDSGFSGNTIYF.

The count of this clone is one. The CDR3 DNA reads as TGTGCCAGCAGCTTTAAGCGAGCTAGCACAGATACGCAGTATTTT. The encoded protein is CASSFKRASTDTQYF. The chain links TRBV7-2 to TRBJ2-3; D gene unclear. Germline values: CDR1 SGHTA, CDR2 FQGNSA. The CDR3 is 15 amino acids. Trimming took off 3 bases at V and 0 bases at J, with 10 bases between the two ends.

This clone was seen just once. This sequence joins TRBV4-2 and TRBJ2-7; no definite D call. The CDR3 extends over 11 amino acids. V was pared by 0 bases and J by 5 bases, with 2 bases between. CDR1 is LGHNA and CDR2 is YNFKEQ in the germline V gene. The CDR3: CASSQDNEQYF. As DNA, the CDR3 is TGTGCCAGCAGCCAAGATAACGAGCAGTACTTC.

The chain joins TRBV27 to TRBJ1-1; 9 bases agree with TRBD1. This CDR3 is built from 16 residues. J gave up 3 bases and V 5 bases, and 10 bases lay outside the gene matches. Per germline, CDR1 MNHEY and CDR2 SMNVEV (reference sequence). CDR3 sequence: CASSPFEGDRDTEAFF. The CDR3, as DNA: TGTGCCAGCAGTCCCTTCGAAGGGGACAGGGACACTGAAGCTTTCTTT.

This clone was observed a few times. In DNA form, the CDR3 reads TGTGCCAGCAGCTTAGATCCGGGACAGGGCTTCAACGAGCAGTACTTC. Translated: CASSLDPGQGFNEQYF. J is TRBJ2-7 and V is TRBV11-2; 9 nucleotides align to TRBD1. This CDR3 has 16 residues. With 0 bases clipped from V and 5 bases from J, the junction kept 8 bases outside the gene matches. From germline, CDR1 is SGHAT and CDR2 FQNNGV.

The chain uses TRBV6-5 and TRBJ2-7; tentatively, D is TRBD2 (5 bases). V was clipped by 2 bases and J by 5 bases, with 16 bases between them. Germline CDR1 MNHEY, CDR2 SVGAGI. The CDR3 is made up of 15 amino acids. CDR3 sequence: CASSYRALLAHEQYF. The DNA for the CDR3 is TGTGCCAGCAGTTACCGCGCCCTCCTAGCCCACGAGCAGTACTTC.

The rearrangement uses TRBV18 and TRBJ2-2; 7 nucleotides align to TRBD2. The CDR3 length is 15 residues. In germline, CDR1 is KGHSH, CDR2 LQKENI. V dropped 10 bases and J dropped 0; count of bases not matched to a gene: 8. CDR3 protein: CAMGGNAANTGELFF. CDR3 in DNA: TGTGCCATGGGAGGGAATGCCGCGAACACCGGGGAGCTGTTTTTT.

This chain links TRBV6-6 with TRBJ1-3; D is ambiguous. Germline V gene data show CDR1 as MNHNY and CDR2 as SVGAGI (reference sequence). CDR3 length equals 15 residues. The V gene lost 5 bases and the J gene lost 0 bases, with 11 bases spanning the gap. The CDR3 loop reads CASSTVLNSGNTIYF. CDR3 DNA sequence: TGTGCCAGCAGTACCGTCCTAAACTCTGGAAACACCATATATTTT.

J is TRBJ1-2 and V is TRBV9, with 9 bases aligning to TRBD1. The length of the CDR3 is 18 residues. Germline loops: CDR1 SGDLS, CDR2 YYNGEE. Losses at the gene ends were 4 bases for V and 0 bases for J; bases not matched to a gene: 13. The CDR3 sequence is CASSPGGTGSIANYGYTF. CDR3 nucleotides: TGTGCCAGCAGCCCCGGGGGGACAGGGTCGATAGCTAACTATGGCTACACCTTC.

The chain joins TRBV7-3 to TRBJ2-7; 10 positions match TRBD2. Losses at the gene ends were 2 bases for V and 8 bases for J; bases not matched to a gene: 6. CDR1 is SGHTA and CDR2 is FQGTGA in the germline V gene. The CDR3 length is 14 residues. The CDR3 is CASSLQAGGPQQYF. Here the CDR3 DNA reads TGTGCCAGCAGCTTACAAGCGGGGGGGCCTCAGCAGTACTTC.

The chain employs TRBV7-9 and TRBJ2-1, with D maybe TRBD1 (6 bases). CDR3 length: 16 residues. V shed 4 bases and J shed 2 bases, with 15 bases lying between them. Germline lookup yields CDR1 SEHNR and CDR2 FQNEAQ (reference sequence). CDR3: CASSSDTGQTYNEQFF. DNA for the CDR3: TGTGCCAGCAGCTCTGATACAGGGCAAACCTACAATGAGCAGTTCTTC.

The sample holds a few counts of this clone. J is TRBJ1-2 and V is TRBV9; possibly TRBD1 for D (6 bases). CDR1 is SGDLS, CDR2 YYNGEE, per germline. The CDR3 extends over 19 amino acids. V lost 3 bases and J lost 4, with 28 bases in between. CDR3 protein: CASSANHPRGARLSYGYTF. The CDR3 bases are TGTGCCAGCAGCGCCAACCACCCGCGGGGGGCGCGGTTATCCTATGGCTACACCTTC.

The chain links TRBV27 to TRBJ2-1, with TRBD2 as a possible D gene (6 bases). The germline V gene encodes CDR1 MNHEY and CDR2 SMNVEV (reference sequence). This CDR3 region has 14 residues. V was cut by 1 base and J by 8 bases, with 12 bases left in between. The CDR3 loop reads CASSLLRETDEQFF. CDR3 in DNA: TGTGCCAGCAGTTTATTACGGGAGACCGATGAGCAGTTCTTC.

The chain carries TRBV10-3 and TRBJ2-5; 7 bases agree with TRBD2. From germline, CDR1 is ENHRY and CDR2 SYGVKD. This CDR3 region has 12 residues. After removal of 11 bases from V and 2 bases from J, the junction contained 5 bases not matched to a gene. In DNA, the CDR3 is TGTGCCGTGGCGGGGGATCAAGAGACCCAGTACTTC. It encodes CAVAGDQETQYF.